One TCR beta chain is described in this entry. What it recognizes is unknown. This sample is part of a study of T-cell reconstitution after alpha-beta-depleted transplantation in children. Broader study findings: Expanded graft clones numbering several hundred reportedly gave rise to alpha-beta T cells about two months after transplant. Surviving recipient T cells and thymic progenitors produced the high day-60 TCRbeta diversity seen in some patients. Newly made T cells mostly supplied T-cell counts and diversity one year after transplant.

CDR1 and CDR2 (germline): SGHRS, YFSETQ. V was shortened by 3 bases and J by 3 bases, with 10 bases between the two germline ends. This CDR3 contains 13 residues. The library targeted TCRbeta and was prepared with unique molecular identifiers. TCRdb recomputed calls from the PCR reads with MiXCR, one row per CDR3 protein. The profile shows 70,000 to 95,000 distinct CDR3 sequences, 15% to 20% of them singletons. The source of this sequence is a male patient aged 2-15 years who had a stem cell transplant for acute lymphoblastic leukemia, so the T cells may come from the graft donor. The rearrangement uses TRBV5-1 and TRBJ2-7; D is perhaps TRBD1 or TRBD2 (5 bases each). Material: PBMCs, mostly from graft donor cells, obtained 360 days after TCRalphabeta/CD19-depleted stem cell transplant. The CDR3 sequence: CASSYWDGYEQYF. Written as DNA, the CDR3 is TGCGCCAGCAGCTACTGGGACGGCTACGAGCAGTACTTC.